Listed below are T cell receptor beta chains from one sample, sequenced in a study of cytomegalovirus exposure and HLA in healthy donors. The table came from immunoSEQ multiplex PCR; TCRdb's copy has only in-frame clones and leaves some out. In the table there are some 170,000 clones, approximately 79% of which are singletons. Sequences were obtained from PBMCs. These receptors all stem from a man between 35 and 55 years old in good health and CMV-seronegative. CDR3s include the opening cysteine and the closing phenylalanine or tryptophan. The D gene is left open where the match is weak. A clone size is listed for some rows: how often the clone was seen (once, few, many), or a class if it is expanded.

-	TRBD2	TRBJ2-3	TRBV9	CASSVSGRTSTDTQYF	TGTGCCAGCAGCGTTAGCGGGAGGACTAGCACAGATACGCAGTATTTT
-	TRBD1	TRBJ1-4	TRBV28	CASREGTGGEKLFF	TGTGCCAGCAGGGAAGGGACAGGGGGGGAAAAACTGTTTTTT
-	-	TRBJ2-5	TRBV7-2	CASSLRTSGETQYF	TGTGCCAGCAGCTTACGGACTTCGGGGGAGACCCAGTACTTC
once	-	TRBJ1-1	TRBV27	CASSPEGQTAEAFF	TGTGCCAGCAGCCCTGAAGGACAGACCGCTGAAGCTTTCTTT
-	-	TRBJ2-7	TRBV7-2	CASSFRVGEQYF	TGTGCCAGCAGCTTCCGGGTGGGCGAGCAGTACTTC
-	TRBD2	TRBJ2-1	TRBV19	CASTQTSGRLDEQFF	TGTGCCAGTACGCAAACTAGCGGGAGGTTGGATGAGCAGTTCTTC
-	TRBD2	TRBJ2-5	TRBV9	CASSATSGRINRQETQYF	TGTGCCAGCAGCGCTACTAGCGGGAGAATCAACCGACAAGAGACCCAGTACTTC
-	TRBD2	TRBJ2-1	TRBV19	CASSIDRELAAYNEQFF	TGTGCCAGTAGTATAGATCGAGAACTAGCGGCCTACAATGAGCAGTTCTTC
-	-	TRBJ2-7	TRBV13	CASSLIGEQYF	TGTGCCAGCAGCTTAATCGGGGAGCAGTACTTC
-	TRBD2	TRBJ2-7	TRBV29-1	CSVEAGTSGGYYEQYF	TGCAGCGTTGAAGCAGGAACTAGCGGGGGCTATTACGAGCAGTACTTC
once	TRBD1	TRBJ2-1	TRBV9	CASSVGQGRSYNEQFF	TGTGCCAGCAGCGTTGGACAGGGGCGATCCTACAATGAGCAGTTCTTC
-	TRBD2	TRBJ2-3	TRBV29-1	CSGRLAGGGTDTQYF	TGCAGCGGACGACTAGCGGGAGGGGGAACAGATACGCAGTATTTT
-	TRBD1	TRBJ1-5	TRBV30	CAWSLGKDRENPYSNQPQHF	TGTGCCTGGAGTCTCGGTAAAGACAGGGAGAATCCCTATAGCAATCAGCCCCAGCATTTT
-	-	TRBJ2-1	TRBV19	CASSEGGGRNEQFF	TGTGCCAGTAGCGAGGGGGGGGGACGCAATGAGCAGTTCTTC
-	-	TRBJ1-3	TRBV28	CASSSGQGFFGNTIYF	TGTGCCAGCAGTTCGGGGCAGGGGTTTTTTGGAAACACCATATATTTT
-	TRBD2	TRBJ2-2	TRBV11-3	CASSLGMGREGLAVSGELFF	TGTGCCAGCAGCTTAGGAATGGGACGGGAAGGACTAGCGGTCTCAGGGGAGCTGTTTTTT
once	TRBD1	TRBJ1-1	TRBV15	CATSRDGQGFTEAFF	TGTGCCACCAGCAGAGACGGACAGGGCTTCACTGAAGCTTTCTTT
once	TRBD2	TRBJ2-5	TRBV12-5	CASGLVGRAGQETQYF	TGTGCTAGTGGTTTGGTAGGGAGGGCCGGCCAAGAGACCCAGTACTTC
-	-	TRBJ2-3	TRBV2	CASSGGLSTDTQYF	TGTGCCAGCAGTGGAGGACTAAGCACAGATACGCAGTATTTT
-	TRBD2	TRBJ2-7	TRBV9	CASSAGLAGGGYF	TGTGCCAGCAGCGCCGGACTAGCGGGAGGAGGGTACTTC
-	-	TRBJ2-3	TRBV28	CASTQGRPQYF	TGTGCCAGCACACAGGGGAGGCCGCAGTATTTT
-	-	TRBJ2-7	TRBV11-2	CASWDTYSYEQYF	TGTGCCAGTTGGGACACCTACTCCTACGAGCAGTACTTC
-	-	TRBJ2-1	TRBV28	CAVQGLRGEQFF	TGTGCCGTACAGGGTTTACGCGGTGAGCAGTTCTTC
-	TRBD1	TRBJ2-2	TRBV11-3	CASSFGQGPYTGELFF	TGTGCCAGCAGCTTCGGACAGGGGCCTTACACCGGGGAGCTGTTTTTT
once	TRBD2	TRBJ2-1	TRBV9	CASSGTSATLGCLFF	TGTGCCAGCAGCGGGACTAGCGCGACGCTGGGTTGTCTGTTCTTC
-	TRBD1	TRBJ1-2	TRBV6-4	CASALTGGENYGYTF	TGTGCCAGCGCCCTGACAGGGGGGGAGAACTATGGCTACACCTTC
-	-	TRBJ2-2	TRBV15	CATSTQRAGELFF	TGTGCCACCAGCACCCAACGCGCCGGGGAGCTGTTTTTT
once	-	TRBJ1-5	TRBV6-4	CASSDPKNRAAGDQPQHF	TGTGCCAGCAGTGACCCCAAAAACAGGGCCGCTGGTGATCAGCCCCAGCATTTT
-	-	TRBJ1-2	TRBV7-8	CASTPMGGGYGYTF	TGTGCCAGCACCCCAATGGGGGGTGGGTATGGCTACACCTTC
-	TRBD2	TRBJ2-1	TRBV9	CASSRGGASGYNEQFF	TGTGCCAGCAGCCGGGGGGGGGCATCGGGGTACAATGAGCAGTTCTTC
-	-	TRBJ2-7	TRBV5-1	CASSSLSSESSYEQYF	TGCGCCAGCAGCTCCCTCTCTAGCGAGAGCTCCTACGAGCAGTACTTC
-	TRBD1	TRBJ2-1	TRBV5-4	CASSWTGDQNEQFF	TGTGCCAGCAGCTGGACAGGGGATCAGAATGAGCAGTTCTTC
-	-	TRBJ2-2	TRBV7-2	CASRVTISGELFF	TGTGCCAGCAGGGTTACTATATCCGGGGAGCTGTTTTTT
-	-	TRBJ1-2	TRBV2	CASSETGQGGYGYTF	TGTGCCAGCAGTGAGACGGGGCAGGGAGGCTATGGCTACACCTTC
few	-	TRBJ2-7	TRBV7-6	CASSLGAGESYEQYF	TGTGCCAGCAGCCTTGGGGCAGGGGAATCCTACGAGCAGTACTTC
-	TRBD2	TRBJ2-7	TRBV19	CASTPGLAGVYEQYF	TGTGCCAGTACCCCTGGGCTAGCGGGAGTATACGAGCAGTACTTC